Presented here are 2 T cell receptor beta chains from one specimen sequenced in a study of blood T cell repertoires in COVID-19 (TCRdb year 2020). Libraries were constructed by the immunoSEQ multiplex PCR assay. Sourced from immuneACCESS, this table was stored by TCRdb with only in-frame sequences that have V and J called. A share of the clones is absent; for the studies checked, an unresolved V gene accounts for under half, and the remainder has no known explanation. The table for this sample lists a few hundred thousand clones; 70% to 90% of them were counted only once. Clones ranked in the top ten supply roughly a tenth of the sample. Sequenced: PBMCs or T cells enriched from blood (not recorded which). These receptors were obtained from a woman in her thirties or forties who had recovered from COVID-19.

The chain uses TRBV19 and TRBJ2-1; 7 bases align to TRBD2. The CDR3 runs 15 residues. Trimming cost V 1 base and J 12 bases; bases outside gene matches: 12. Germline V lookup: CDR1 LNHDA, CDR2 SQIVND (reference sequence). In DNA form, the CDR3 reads TGTGCCAGTAGTATAGTCGAGGGAGGGCGTGGATCGCAGTTCTTC. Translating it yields CASSIVEGGRGSQFF.

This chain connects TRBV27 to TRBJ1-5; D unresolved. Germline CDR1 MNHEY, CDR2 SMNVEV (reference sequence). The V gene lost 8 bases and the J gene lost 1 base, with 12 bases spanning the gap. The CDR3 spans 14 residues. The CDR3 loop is CASWVSGSNQPQHF. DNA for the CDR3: TGTGCCAGCTGGGTATCCGGGAGCAATCAGCCCCAGCATTTT.